These 30 T cell receptor beta chains came from one sample sequenced in a study of T cells in Graves' hyperthyroidism and ophthalmopathy. RNA transcripts were the template for amplifying TCR beta CDR3 regions. First-round RT-PCR with HTBI primers amplified the TCR CDR3 region. TCRdb recomputed calls from the multiplex PCR reads with MiXCR, one row per CDR3 protein. The sample contains a few hundred thousand distinct CDR3 sequences, approximately 19% of which appear only once. Sequencing was performed on blood. The receptors shown here come from a woman younger than 35 with Graves' hyperthyroidism.

The genes are TRBV5-1 and TRBJ2-7; a weak D match, TRBD1 (6 bases). Germline loops: CDR1 SGHRS, CDR2 YFSETQ. CDR3 size: 14 residues. Trimming took 4 bases from V and 3 from J, leaving 14 bases between them. The CDR3 sequence is CASSASGTRYEQYF. The CDR3 DNA reads TGCGCCAGCAGCGCCTCCGGGACACGCTACGAGCAGTACTTC.

This clonotype was counted ten times or more. The chain joins TRBV30 to TRBJ1-2; D remains unclear. There are 14 residues in the CDR3. V lost 4 bases to trimming and J lost 6 bases, with 18 bases between them. Germline CDR1 GTSNPN, CDR2 SVGIG (reference sequence). CDR3 residues: CAWTDYGRTDGYTF. The CDR3 DNA reads TGTGCCTGGACGGACTATGGGAGGACGGATGGCTACACCTTC.

This clonotype came up many times. CDR3 loop: CASSEASGYEQYF. CDR3 nucleotides: TGTGCCAGCAGTGAGGCTAGCGGGTACGAGCAGTACTTC. This sequence joins TRBV25-1 and TRBJ2-7; 8 positions agree with TRBD2. Trimming at V came to 3 bases and at J to 4 bases, leaving 2 bases not matched to a gene. Germline V gives CDR1 MGHDK, CDR2 SYGVNS. The CDR3 has 13 amino acids.

The table lists this clonotype with many counts. This chain links TRBV6-5 with TRBJ1-2, with 12 nucleotides matching TRBD1. Looked up from germline, CDR1 is MNHEY and CDR2 is SVGAGI. The V segment lost 2 bases and the J segment 6 bases; nucleotides outside the gene matches: 7. The CDR3 has 16 residues. The CDR3 region has the DNA TGTGCCAGCAGTTACGCTGGGACAGGGGGCGTCCATGGCTACACCTTC. It is translated as CASSYAGTGGVHGYTF.

As concerns this clonotype: Given a much more abundant clone one base away, this may be a read error. V gene TRBV20-1 combines with J gene TRBJ2-5, with D perhaps given as TRBD1 or TRBD2 (5 bases each). Germline-derived CDR1 and CDR2 are DFQATT and SNEGSKA (reference sequence). CDR3 length: 10 amino acids. The CDR3 spells CSARVGTKYF. The CDR3 bases are TGCAGTGCTAGAGTCGGGACCAAGTACTTC.

This clonotype has ten or more counts. The CDR3 spells CASSLNSRTQYF. The CDR3 region has the DNA TGTGCCAGCAGCTTGAACTCACGGACCCAGTACTTC. This sequence joins TRBV11-1 and TRBJ2-5; no clear D. Trimming shortened V by 3 bases and J by 7 bases, and 9 bases separated the two germline ends. CDR3 length: 12 residues. Per the germline V gene, CDR1 is SGHAT and CDR2 is FQDESV (reference sequence).

This sequence joins TRBV6-5 and TRBJ1-1, with D perhaps matching TRBD1 (6 bases). Germline lookup yields CDR1 MNHEY and CDR2 SVGAGI. This CDR3 has 15 amino acids. Between the trimmed V and J ends, which lost 2 bases and 1 base, there was a span of 11 bases. The CDR3 coding sequence is TGTGCCAGCAGTTACGAGGGGACATGGAACACTGAAGCTTTCTTT. Translated: CASSYEGTWNTEAFF.

This clonotype came up a few times. The V gene is TRBV28, the J gene TRBJ1-2; no clear D. CDR1 and CDR2 (germline): MDHEN, SYDVKM. The V and J ends lost 8 bases and 6 bases respectively, with 10 bases between them. The CDR3 consists of 11 residues. CDR3 residues: CASDGGDGYTF. As DNA, the CDR3 is TGTGCCAGCGACGGAGGAGATGGCTACACCTTC.

On this clonotype: Mismatch with germline at one junction end may stem from a read error. V is TRBV4-1 and J is TRBJ1-1; no clear D. The CDR3 consists of 14 residues. Per germline, CDR1 MGHRA and CDR2 YSYEKL. The CDR3 DNA reads TGCGCCATCAGCCAAGGCGGGGTAACCACTGAAGCTCTCTTT. As protein: CAISQGGVTTEALF.

This clonotype was picked up many times. The chain recombines TRBV10-3 with TRBJ2-7; 12 bases map to TRBD1. Germline assignment: CDR1 ENHRY and CDR2 SYGVKD. The J segment lost 6 bases and the V segment lost 6 bases, leaving 3 bases of the junction unmatched. This CDR3 has 13 residues. The CDR3 loop reads CAIRGTGGSEQYF. As DNA, the CDR3 is TGTGCCATCAGGGGGACAGGGGGCAGCGAGCAGTACTTC.

This clonotype was seen repeatedly, ten times or more. The V and J genes are TRBV20-1 and TRBJ1-3; TRBD1 matches at 9 bases. J lost 5 bases, V lost 6 bases, and 2 bases had no gene match. Germline loops: CDR1 DFQATT, CDR2 SNEGSKA (reference sequence). This CDR3 contains 12 residues. The CDR3 sequence is CSAGQGRNTIYF. The DNA of the CDR3 is TGCAGTGCGGGACAGGGTCGAAACACCATATATTTT.

This clonotype appeared once. The J gene is TRBJ2-7, the V gene TRBV18; D not resolved. Germline loops: CDR1 KGHSH, CDR2 LQKENI. With 3 bases removed from V and 3 bases from J, the gap between germline ends came to 9 bases. This CDR3 comprises 13 residues. CDR3 sequence reads: CASSPGSHYEQYF. Here the CDR3 DNA reads TGTGCCAGCTCACCGGGCAGCCACTACGAGCAGTACTTC.

This clonotype occurred many times. The chain carries TRBV7-6 and TRBJ2-2; TRBD1 aligns across 8 bases. The trim removed 6 bases at V and 3 bases at J, leaving 6 bases unmatched. The CDR3 sequence is 15 residues long. Germline V lookup: CDR1 SGHVS, CDR2 FNYEAQ. The CDR3 loop reads CASSGQGGYTGELFF. The CDR3 bases are TGTGCCAGCAGTGGACAGGGTGGTTACACCGGGGAGCTGTTTTTT.

This clonotype was counted ten times or more. CDR3 nucleotides: TGCAGCGTTGGTCATGGCAGGGGCGAGCAGTACTTC. Translated: CSVGHGRGEQYF. V and J are TRBV29-1 and TRBJ2-7; perhaps TRBD1 as D (6 bases). V was trimmed by 4 bases and J by 6 bases, leaving 13 bases between them. CDR1 and CDR2 (germline): SQVTM, ANQGSEA. The CDR3 runs 12 residues.

This clonotype was seen a handful of times. V and J are TRBV18 and TRBJ1-1; no clear D gene. CDR3 length: 12 residues. The V and J ends lost 1 base and 4 bases respectively, with 4 bases between them. Germline V gives CDR1 KGHSH, CDR2 LQKENI. The CDR3 sequence: CASSPRRTEAFF. In DNA form, the CDR3 reads TGTGCCAGCTCACCACGGCGCACTGAAGCTTTCTTT.

In its sample, this clonotype was seen many times. The chain joins TRBV18 to TRBJ1-2; unclear D gene. This CDR3 is built from 12 residues. Germline-derived CDR1 and CDR2 are KGHSH and LQKENI. The V end lost 3 bases, the J end lost 6 bases, and 8 bases lay between the germline ends. This CDR3 is CASSPTDDGYTF. CDR3 sequence (DNA): TGTGCCAGCTCACCCACGGACGATGGCTACACCTTC.

This clonotype was observed at least ten times. The chain uses TRBV6-1 and TRBJ2-5, with 10 bases aligning to TRBD2. Germline loops: CDR1 MNHNS, CDR2 SASEGT. The junction had 6 bases not matched to a gene; V was cut back by 6 bases and J by 5 bases. The CDR3 consists of 14 residues. The CDR3 sequence: CASSPTSGVETQYF. Here the CDR3 DNA reads TGTGCCAGCAGCCCAACTAGCGGGGTCGAGACCCAGTACTTC.

This chain links TRBV18 with TRBJ2-7, with D hard to call. The germline V and J ends were trimmed by 3 bases and 5 bases, with 11 bases remaining between them. This CDR3 is 13 amino acids long. CDR1 and CDR2 from the germline V gene are KGHSH and LQKENI. CDR3 region: CASSPRKGDEQYF. CDR3 DNA sequence: TGTGCCAGCTCACCGCGGAAGGGTGACGAGCAGTACTTC.

This clonotype was counted many times. The chain combines TRBV7-2 with TRBJ2-7; TRBD2 matches at 10 bases. CDR3 size: 14 residues. Germline CDR1 is SGHTA and CDR2 is FQGNSA. With V trimmed by 5 bases and J by 4 bases, 5 bases remained unmatched. As DNA, the CDR3 is TGTGCCAGCAGCATCAGCGGGGGGGCATACGAGCAGTACTTC. This sequence encodes CASSISGGAYEQYF.

This clonotype showed up many times. The chain carries TRBV6-5 and TRBJ2-6; no clear D gene. This CDR3 has 21 residues. Germline V gene data show CDR1 as MNHEY and CDR2 as SVGAGI. Trimming took 1 base from V and 0 from J, leaving 22 bases between them. CDR3 DNA: TGTGCCAGCAGTTACTACGCAGGAACGGCAAAGATTAGCTCTGGGGCCAACGTCCTGACTTTC. Translating gives CASSYYAGTAKISSGANVLTF.

At least ten counts were recorded for this clonotype. V gene TRBV28 combines with J gene TRBJ1-2; D call uncertain. Trimming left V 8 bases short and J 4 bases short, with 14 bases between. This CDR3 region has 13 residues. Germline lookup yields CDR1 MDHEN and CDR2 SYDVKM. The CDR3 bases are TGTGCCAGCTCCCTTGGGAGCTCCTATGGCTACACCTTC. Translated: CASSLGSSYGYTF.

Ten or more counts support this clonotype. V gene TRBV27 combines with J gene TRBJ2-7, with 9 nucleotides matching TRBD1. The CDR3 runs to 16 residues. V trimming: 4 bases; J trimming: 2 bases; junction bases outside the gene matches: 9. Per the germline V gene, CDR1 is MNHEY and CDR2 is SMNVEV (reference sequence). The CDR3 here is CASSSPSGTGTYEQYF. The CDR3 bases are TGTGCCAGCAGTTCCCCCTCCGGGACAGGGACCTACGAGCAGTACTTC.

The chain employs TRBV11-2 and TRBJ2-2; 8 bases fit TRBD2. J gave up 5 bases and V 1 base, and 3 bases lay outside the gene matches. Per the germline V gene, CDR1 is SGHAT and CDR2 is FQNNGV. The CDR3 sequence is 15 residues long. The CDR3 sequence is CASSLVAGRTGELFF. The CDR3, as DNA: TGTGCCAGCAGCTTAGTAGCGGGGCGAACCGGGGAGCTGTTTTTT.

The chain joins TRBV6-5 to TRBJ2-7; TRBD2 might be the D (5 bases). Between the trimmed V and J ends, which lost 0 bases and 4 bases, there was a span of 13 bases. CDR3 length: 15 residues. Looked up from germline, CDR1 is MNHEY and CDR2 is SVGAGI. The CDR3 sequence: CASSYSREIRYEQYF. The CDR3 bases are TGTGCCAGCAGTTACTCGAGGGAAATCAGATACGAGCAGTACTTC.

This clonotype was detected many times. Here the CDR3 DNA reads TGTGCCAGTACTAAACAAGGGGCCGGTAGCAATCAGCCCCAGCATTTT. This sequence encodes CASTKQGAGSNQPQHF. The chain is built from TRBV19 and TRBJ1-5; a weak D match, TRBD1 (5 bases). Trimming pared 7 bases from V and 0 bases from J, leaving 16 bases between. Germline CDR1 is LNHDA and CDR2 is SQIVND (reference sequence). This CDR3 is 16 amino acids long.

CDR3: CAIGKVGDNGELFF. The CDR3 region has the DNA TGTGCCATCGGGAAGGTGGGCGACAACGGGGAGCTGTTTTTT. The rearrangement joins TRBV10-3 to TRBJ2-2; D gene ambiguous. The CDR3 is made up of 14 amino acids. Germline loops: CDR1 ENHRY, CDR2 SYGVKD. V lost 8 bases and J lost 7, with 17 bases in between.

This clonotype occurred many times. The chain recombines TRBV6-1 with TRBJ1-1, with D unclear. In germline, CDR1 is MNHNS, CDR2 SASEGT. CDR3 length: 14 amino acids. The germline V and J ends were trimmed by 3 bases and 0 bases, with 8 bases remaining between them. In DNA form, the CDR3 reads TGTGCCAGCAGTGAGGTTTACATGAACACTGAAGCTTTCTTT. Its translation is CASSEVYMNTEAFF.

This clonotype occurred many times. The chain is built from TRBV3-1 and TRBJ1-5; D unresolved. Trimming pared 1 base from V and 7 bases from J, leaving 14 bases between. The germline V gene encodes CDR1 LGHDT and CDR2 YNNKEL (reference sequence). CDR3 length equals 15 residues. The CDR3 spells CASSQVSGPGQPQHF. As DNA, the CDR3 is TGTGCCAGCAGCCAAGTATCAGGCCCCGGCCAGCCCCAGCATTTT.

This clonotype has ten or more counts. The chain couples TRBV20-1 to TRBJ1-1; D may be TRBD1 (6 bases). The CDR3 sequence is 13 residues long. V shed 3 bases and J shed 5 bases, with 13 bases lying between them. Germline V gene data show CDR1 as DFQATT and CDR2 as SNEGSKA (reference sequence). CDR3 coding DNA: TGCAGTGCTAGCTTAGGGGGGCTAACTGAAGCTTTCTTT. Protein: CSASLGGLTEAFF.

The chain is built from TRBV20-1 and TRBJ1-1; D is unresolved. Between the trimmed V and J ends, which lost 0 bases and 4 bases, there was a span of 21 bases. The CDR3 covers 17 residues. Germline V gene data show CDR1 as DFQATT and CDR2 as SNEGSKA (reference sequence). Written as DNA, the CDR3 is TGCAGTGCTAGAGATCGGTCCAGGACGGTAAAGGGCACTGAAGCTTTCTTT. This encodes CSARDRSRTVKGTEAFF.